This T cell receptor (beta chain) emerged from a study of T cell responses to AZD1222 COVID-19 vaccine. Regarding the study as a whole: The sample set comprised mostly white British donors with more females, and clonal diversity was possibly underestimated. Close to half of spike-specific TCRs reportedly recognize unmutated variant regions. Repertoires were obtained only post-peak T cell response. Spike-specific TCR breadth rose after two AZD1222 doses, and depth rose as well.

Profiling relied on immunoSEQ multiplex PCR, and the TCRdb table lists in-frame clones only, not all of them. This sample has fewer than 90,000 clones, with nearly 90% found just once. As for this clone: What it recognizes is unknown.

Trimming removed 0 bases at V and 5 bases at J, with 17 bases between. The germline V gene encodes CDR1 LGHNT and CDR2 FRNRAP. CDR3 length: 17 residues. The chain has TRBV12-5 and TRBJ1-5; no definite D call. Sequences were derived from peripheral blood, sampled on day 0 of AZD1222 vaccination. The sequence was obtained from an adult in good health. The CDR3 DNA reads as TGTGCTAGTGGTTTGGTTCCTAGGGCGCCAGACGATCAGCCCCAGCATTTT. It codes for CASGLVPRAPDDQPQHF.